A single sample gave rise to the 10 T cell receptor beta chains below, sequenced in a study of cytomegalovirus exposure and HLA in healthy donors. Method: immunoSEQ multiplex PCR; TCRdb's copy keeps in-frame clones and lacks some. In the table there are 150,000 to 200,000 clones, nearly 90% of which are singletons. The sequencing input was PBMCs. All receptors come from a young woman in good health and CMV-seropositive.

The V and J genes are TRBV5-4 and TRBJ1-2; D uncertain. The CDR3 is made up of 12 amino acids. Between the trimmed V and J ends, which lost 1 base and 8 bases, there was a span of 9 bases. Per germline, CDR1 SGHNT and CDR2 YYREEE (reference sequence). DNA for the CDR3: TGTGCCAGCAGCTTGAGTGGCGGGGGCTACACCTTC. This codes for CASSLSGGGYTF.

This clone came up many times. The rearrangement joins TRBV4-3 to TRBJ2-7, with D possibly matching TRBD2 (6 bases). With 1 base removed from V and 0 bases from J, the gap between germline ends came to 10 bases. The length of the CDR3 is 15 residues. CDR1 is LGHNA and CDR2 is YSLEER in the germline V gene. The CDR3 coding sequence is TGCGCCAGCAGCCAAGGGGACTTCCACTCCTACGAGCAGTACTTC. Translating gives CASSQGDFHSYEQYF.

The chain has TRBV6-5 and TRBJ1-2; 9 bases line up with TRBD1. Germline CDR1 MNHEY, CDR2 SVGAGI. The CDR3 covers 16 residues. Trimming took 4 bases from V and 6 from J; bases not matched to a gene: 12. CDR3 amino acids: CASSSLGQGFMDGYTF. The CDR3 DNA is TGTGCCAGCAGTTCCCTCGGACAGGGGTTTATGGATGGCTACACCTTC.

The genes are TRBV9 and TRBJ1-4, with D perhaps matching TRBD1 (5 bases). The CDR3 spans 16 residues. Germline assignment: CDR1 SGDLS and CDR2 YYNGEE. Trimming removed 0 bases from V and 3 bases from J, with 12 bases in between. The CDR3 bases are TGTGCCAGCAGCGTAGGCCCCGGGGGACCTAATGAAAAACTGTTTTTT. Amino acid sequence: CASSVGPGGPNEKLFF.

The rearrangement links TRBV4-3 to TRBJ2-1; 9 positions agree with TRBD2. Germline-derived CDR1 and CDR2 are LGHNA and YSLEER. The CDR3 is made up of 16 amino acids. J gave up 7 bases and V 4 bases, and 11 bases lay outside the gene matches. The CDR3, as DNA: TGCGCCAGCAGCCCTTCAGCGGGAGGAATTGGGAATGAGCAGTTCTTC. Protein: CASSPSAGGIGNEQFF.

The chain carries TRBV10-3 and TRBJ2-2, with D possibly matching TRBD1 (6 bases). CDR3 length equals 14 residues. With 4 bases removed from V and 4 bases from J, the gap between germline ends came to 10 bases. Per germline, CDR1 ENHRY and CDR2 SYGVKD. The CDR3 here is CAISADRSTGELFF. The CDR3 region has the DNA TGTGCCATCAGTGCCGACAGGTCCACCGGGGAGCTGTTTTTT.

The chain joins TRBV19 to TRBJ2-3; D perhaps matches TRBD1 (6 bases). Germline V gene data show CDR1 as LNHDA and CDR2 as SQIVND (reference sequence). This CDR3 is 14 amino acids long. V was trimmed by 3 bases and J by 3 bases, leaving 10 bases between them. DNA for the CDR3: TGTGCCAGTAGTATGAGGCAGGGGACAGATACGCAGTATTTT. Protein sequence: CASSMRQGTDTQYF.

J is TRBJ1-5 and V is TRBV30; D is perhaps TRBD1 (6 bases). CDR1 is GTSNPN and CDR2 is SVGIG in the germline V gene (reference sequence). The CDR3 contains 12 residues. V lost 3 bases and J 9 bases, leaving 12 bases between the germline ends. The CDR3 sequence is CAWSPGGRPQHF. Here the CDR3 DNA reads TGTGCCTGGAGCCCCGGGGGGCGGCCCCAGCATTTT.

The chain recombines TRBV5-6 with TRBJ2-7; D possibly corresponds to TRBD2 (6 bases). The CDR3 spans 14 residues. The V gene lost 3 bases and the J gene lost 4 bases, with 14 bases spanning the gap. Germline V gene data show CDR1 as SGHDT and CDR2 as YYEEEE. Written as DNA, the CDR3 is TGTGCCAGCAGCTCGGAGGGAGAGAAATACGAGCAGTACTTC. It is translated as CASSSEGEKYEQYF.

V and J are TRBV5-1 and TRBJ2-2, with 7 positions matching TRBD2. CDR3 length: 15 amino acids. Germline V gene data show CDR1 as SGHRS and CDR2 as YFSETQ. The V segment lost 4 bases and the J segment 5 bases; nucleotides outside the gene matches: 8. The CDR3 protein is CASSPGTILTGELFF. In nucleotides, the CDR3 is TGCGCCAGCAGCCCCGGGACTATACTAACCGGGGAGCTGTTTTTT.